The T cell receptor (beta chain) under discussion was sequenced for a study of T cell responses to AZD1222 COVID-19 vaccine (dated by TCRdb to the early 2020s). Concerning the study at large: A total of over 230 trial participants underwent TCR sequencing, of whom roughly 210 received two doses of AZD1222 and some 26 received two doses of the MenACWY control vaccine. Trial participants were enrolled by age into subgroups of 18-55, 56-69 and 70-plus years, and approximately 150, 30 and 60 TCR-sequenced participants, respectively, were included in these subgroups. Overall study outcomes, separate from this receptor: Reportedly, almost half of the unique spike-specific TCRs recognized epitopes lying outside the regions that are mutated in the B.1.351 and B.1.1.7 variants. Because no day 14 peak-response samples were available, the repertoires could be characterized only after the peak T cell response. Vaccine-associated CD4 TCRs spanned the whole spike protein, with dominant responses in regions 160-218 and 743-854. Participants were mostly white British and included more females than males, and it was suggested by the authors that clonal diversity may have been underestimated. The 56-69-year group was small, and its depth increase did not reach significance, likely because of low power. Conclusions about previously exposed vaccinees were limited because only five to seven AZD1222 recipients were SARS-CoV-2 seropositive at baseline. A significant rise in spike-specific TCR breadth and depth was observed after two AZD1222 doses relative to day 0 and relative to MenACWY recipients.

This specimen's time point label, per the study, means: about 28 days (+/-7) after the second vaccine dose. The treatment or condition label on this specimen signifies: meningococcal conjugate vaccine given as trial control. Vaccinee samples came from UK trials COV001 and COV002, including a single-blind randomized controlled phase 2/3 trial of AZD1222 (ChAdOx1 nCoV-19) in healthy adults. For TCRbeta chain sequencing, PBMC samples were collected from trial participants at day 0 and at day 28 after the second dose. Details on this clone: Which antigen it targets is not known. The sample holds no much larger clone one base away, and base qualities are not on file.

The CDR3 regions of human TCRbeta chains were analyzed by immunosequencing. The study's own analysis went as follows. Repertoire TCRs were matched against a reference library of SARS-CoV-2-specific TCRs generated with the MIRA antigen-specificity platform. Breadth meant the fraction of unique TCRs that were SARS-CoV-2-associated, whereas depth meant the fraction of total T cells that were SARS-CoV-2-associated. Using the MIRA data, each spike-specific TCR was mapped to the spike region that the TCR reacts to and placed in a CD4 or CD8 class. Log10-transformed breadth and depth values were compared by one-way ANOVA with Sidak's multiple comparisons tests. The immuneACCESS repertoire file appears here via TCRdb, limited to in-frame rearrangements. These files lack a portion of the clones; in checked studies, under half of the deficit traces to unresolved V genes, and the cause of the others is not known. The DNA gave D and trimming, while V, J and clone size come from that table. The sample table records under 50,000 clones; approximately 88% of these occur just once. The ten most abundant clones make up around a quarter of the sample.

The CDR3 spans 17 residues, from the cysteine through the phenylalanine. Of all the DNA, just the CDR3 is kept, 51 bases in frame from base 1. Taken from the germline V gene, the CDR1 and CDR2 loops are SGHRS and YFSETQ. Ends trimmed: V by 7 bases, J by 0 bases; bases unmatched to a gene: 12. The chain couples TRBV5-1 to TRBJ1-3; a stretch of 8 junction bases matches TRBD1. The source material was peripheral blood, sampled 28 days after the second dose of the MenACWY control vaccine. The clonotype comes from an adult who received the MenACWY meningococcal vaccine as a control. The CDR3 sequence is CASSLWTGPNSGNTIYF. The nucleotides read TGCGCCAGCTCACTGTGGACAGGGCCGAACTCTGGAAACACCATATATTTT.